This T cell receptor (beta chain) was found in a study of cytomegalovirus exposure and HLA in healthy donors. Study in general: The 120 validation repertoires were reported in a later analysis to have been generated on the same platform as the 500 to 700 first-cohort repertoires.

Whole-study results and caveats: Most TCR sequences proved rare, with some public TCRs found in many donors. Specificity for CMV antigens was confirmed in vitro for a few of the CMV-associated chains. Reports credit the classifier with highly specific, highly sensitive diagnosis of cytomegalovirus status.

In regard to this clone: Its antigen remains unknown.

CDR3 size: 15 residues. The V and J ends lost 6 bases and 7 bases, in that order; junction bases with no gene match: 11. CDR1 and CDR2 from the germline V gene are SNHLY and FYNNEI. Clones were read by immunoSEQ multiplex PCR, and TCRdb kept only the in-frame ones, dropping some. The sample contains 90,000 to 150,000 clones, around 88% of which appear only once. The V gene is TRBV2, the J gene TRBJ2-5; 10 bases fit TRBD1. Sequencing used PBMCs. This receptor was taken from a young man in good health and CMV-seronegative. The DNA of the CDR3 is TGTGCCAGCAGATCCGGGGACAGGGGCCTTGGGACCCAGTACTTC. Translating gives CASRSGDRGLGTQYF.